These T cell receptor beta chains were read from a single sample in a study of PD-L1 blockade in urothelial cancer. Sequencing used immunoSEQ multiplex PCR; TCRdb keeps in-frame clones, though not all of them. The sample consists of about 81,000 clones, just under 85% of them appearing once. The sequences come from PBMCs, collected around atezolizumab (anti-PD-L1) treatment. These receptors originate from a man aged 35-49 years with urothelial cancer. The CDR3 runs from the conserved cysteine through the conserved F or W. A row's size may be missing; if present it is once, few, many or a size class.

V gene: TRBV7-9; clone size: NA; J gene: TRBJ2-3; CDR3 protein: CASSLGLGGADTQYF
V gene: TRBV28; clone size: NA; J gene: TRBJ1-5; CDR3 protein: CASSSVTVINQPQHF
V gene: TRBV18; clone size: NA; J gene: TRBJ2-5; CDR3 protein: CASSPGTGGEDQYF
V gene: TRBV15; clone size: NA; J gene: TRBJ2-1; CDR3 protein: CATSRGAGSYNEQFF
V gene: TRBV6-4; clone size: NA; J gene: TRBJ2-3; CDR3 protein: CASSDSLQGPDTQYF
V gene: TRBV2; clone size: NA; J gene: TRBJ2-1; CDR3 protein: CASSVRLAFSYNEQFF
V gene: TRBV28; clone size: NA; J gene: TRBJ2-7; CDR3 protein: CASSSGRASGNYEQYF
V gene: TRBV10-3; clone size: once; J gene: TRBJ2-7; CDR3 protein: CAISEATVYEQYF
V gene: TRBV5-1; clone size: NA; J gene: TRBJ1-1; CDR3 protein: CASRVPGSVEAFF
V gene: TRBV6-6; clone size: NA; J gene: TRBJ1-5; CDR3 protein: CASTPSDNPNQPQHF
V gene: TRBV18; clone size: NA; J gene: TRBJ2-1; CDR3 protein: CASSPQRGGNEQFF
V gene: TRBV18; clone size: once; J gene: TRBJ2-1; CDR3 protein: CASSPQSGYNEQFF
V gene: TRBV28; clone size: NA; J gene: TRBJ1-1; CDR3 protein: CASSRTGGTEAFF
V gene: TRBV2; clone size: NA; J gene: TRBJ1-2; CDR3 protein: CASSVQVYYGYTF
V gene: TRBV28; clone size: NA; J gene: TRBJ2-1; CDR3 protein: CASSPIASSYNEQFF
V gene: TRBV7-6; clone size: NA; J gene: TRBJ2-3; CDR3 protein: CASSLYSEAGPTDTQYF
V gene: TRBV27; clone size: NA; J gene: TRBJ2-7; CDR3 protein: CASSMTSGTYEQYF
V gene: TRBV7-9; clone size: NA; J gene: TRBJ2-3; CDR3 protein: CASSSPRGSGRTDTQYF
V gene: TRBV5-4; clone size: NA; J gene: TRBJ1-3; CDR3 protein: CASSLGAYSGNTIYF
V gene: TRBV19; clone size: NA; J gene: TRBJ1-4; CDR3 protein: CASSGRINEKLFF
V gene: TRBV5-1; clone size: few; J gene: TRBJ2-1; CDR3 protein: CASFAQQRDEQFF
V gene: TRBV7-3; clone size: NA; J gene: TRBJ2-7; CDR3 protein: CASSLYSGETYEQYF
V gene: TRBV7-9; clone size: once; J gene: TRBJ2-1; CDR3 protein: CASSFTRVNHNEQFF
V gene: TRBV5-6; clone size: NA; J gene: TRBJ2-5; CDR3 protein: CASSSPKKRFQETQYF
V gene: TRBV27; clone size: few; J gene: TRBJ2-7; CDR3 protein: CASSGQGTGEQYF
V gene: TRBV4-3; clone size: NA; J gene: TRBJ2-3; CDR3 protein: CASSQDRNSPSTDTQYF
V gene: TRBV11-3; clone size: NA; J gene: TRBJ2-5; CDR3 protein: CASSSDSKETQYF
V gene: TRBV5-1; clone size: NA; J gene: TRBJ2-7; CDR3 protein: CASSIGTVSYEQYF
V gene: TRBV29-1; clone size: NA; J gene: TRBJ2-3; CDR3 protein: CSVEIGWAGERDTQYF
V gene: TRBV27; clone size: NA; J gene: TRBJ1-1; CDR3 protein: CASKDTGTNTEAFF
V gene: TRBV5-4; clone size: NA; J gene: TRBJ2-1; CDR3 protein: CASSLEGGNSYNEQFF
V gene: TRBV9; clone size: NA; J gene: TRBJ2-7; CDR3 protein: CASSVASTGLLGHEQYF
V gene: TRBV28; clone size: once; J gene: TRBJ2-5; CDR3 protein: CASRDTSSRQETQYF
V gene: TRBV6-6; clone size: once; J gene: TRBJ1-5; CDR3 protein: CASRRDGRDQPQHF
V gene: TRBV14; clone size: NA; J gene: TRBJ1-1; CDR3 protein: CASSQDPQGLAEAFF
V gene: TRBV18; clone size: once; J gene: TRBJ1-1; CDR3 protein: CASSRQDENTEAFF
V gene: TRBV9; clone size: once; J gene: TRBJ2-7; CDR3 protein: CASSPRQGYEQYF
V gene: TRBV5-4; clone size: NA; J gene: TRBJ2-7; CDR3 protein: CASSFRRDSYEQYF